Presented here are 4 T cell receptor beta chains from one specimen sequenced in a study of radiation and T cells in renal cell carcinoma. Clones were read by immunoSEQ multiplex PCR, and TCRdb kept only the in-frame ones, dropping some. In the table there are around 100,000 clones, about 79% of which are singletons. Time point reported: blood 4 weeks post-SBRT, at nephrectomy. As for treatment: 15 Gy SBRT to primary tumor, nephrectomy 4 weeks later. The sequencing used blood, collected from a patient whose treatment included radiotherapy and nephrectomy. The receptors originated from a man in his 60s with renal cell carcinoma.

This sequence joins TRBV15 and TRBJ1-5; no reliable D call. The CDR3 totals 17 residues. The V and J ends lost 0 bases and 1 base respectively, with 13 bases between them. Germline V gives CDR1 LNHNV, CDR2 YYDKDF (reference sequence). The CDR3 nucleotides are TGTGCCACCAGCAGAGATCGGGCAGCGATAAGCAATCAGCCCCAGCATTTT. This sequence encodes CATSRDRAAISNQPQHF. Looking up the rest from reference TRBV15 and TRBJ1-5 gives the full variable domain: DAMVIQNPRYQVTQFGKPVTLSCSQTLNHNVMYWYQQKSSQAPKLLFHYYDKDFNNEADTPDNFQSRRPNTSFCFLDIRSPGLGDTAMYLCATSRDRAAISNQPQHFGDGTRLSIL.

This rearrangement joins TRBV5-1 to TRBJ1-5; 10 bases map to TRBD1. There are 15 residues in the CDR3. CDR1 is SGHRS and CDR2 is YFSETQ in the germline V gene. J was trimmed by 5 bases and V by 4 bases; bases with no gene match: 6. The CDR3 reads CASSTGDRGYQPQHF. In DNA form, the CDR3 reads TGCGCCAGCAGCACCGGGGACAGGGGTTATCAGCCCCAGCATTTT.

V usage is TRBV7-2 and J usage is TRBJ2-7; 7 positions match TRBD2. Germline V lookup: CDR1 SGHTA, CDR2 FQGNSA. This CDR3 region has 14 residues. The J segment lost 2 bases and the V segment lost 2 bases, leaving 3 bases of the junction unmatched. CDR3 sequence: CASSLWAGAYEQYF. Here the CDR3 DNA reads TGTGCCAGCAGCTTATGGGCGGGGGCCTACGAGCAGTACTTC.

This chain links TRBV7-8 with TRBJ1-4; D unresolved. Germline values: CDR1 SGHVS, CDR2 FQNEAQ. V lost 1 base, J lost 0 bases, and 12 bases lay in between. This CDR3 is built from 17 residues. CDR3 in amino acids: CASSLEVVPATNEKLFF. CDR3 bases: TGTGCCAGCAGCTTAGAGGTAGTCCCTGCAACTAATGAAAAACTGTTTTTT.